The clone carrying this T cell receptor beta chain was seen repeatedly, ten times or more. One end of the junction fails to match germline, which may point to a read error. The source of the sample is a study of metastatic and nonmetastatic thyroid tumors. Across the whole study: Malignant thyroid and benign thyroid patients provided blood and tumor or nodule tissue whose repertoires were compared.

The CDR3 is 14 residues long. Germline CDR1 reads SGHTA; CDR2 reads FQGNSA. No patient had received any treatment before thyroid surgery. TCRdb ran MiXCR on the PCR reads. This sample has around 13,000 clones, with about a quarter found just once. The rearrangement links TRBV7-2 to TRBJ1-1; no firm D call. This TCR came from a female donor with papillary thyroid cancer or a benign thyroid nodule (not recorded which). Some clones in this sample may be carry-over from other donors' samples. Sequencing used blood. The CDR3 spells CASSESVVNTEASF. The CDR3 DNA reads TGTGCCAGCAGTGAATCCGTGGTGAACACTGAAGCTTCCTTT.